A selection of T cell receptor beta chains follows, all from one sample in a study of vaccination and CD4 T cells after COVID-19. What these receptors recognize is not known. TCRdb reanalysed the PCR reads using MiXCR and keeps one entry per CDR3 protein. The data contain roughly 9,000 distinct CDR3 sequences, roughly 24% of them seen just once; the ten biggest clones take up roughly an eighth. The sequenced sample was CD4+ T cells from blood, cultured in vitro, obtained after SARS-CoV-2 vaccination. Source of these receptors: a human donor who had recovered from COVID-19. CDR3s include the opening cysteine and the closing phenylalanine or tryptophan. A D gene is named only where the DNA matches it firmly. Expanded clones get a size class; other rows say once, few or many, or leave the size out.

d_gene	j_gene	v_gene	abundance	CDR3aa	CDR3nt
-	TRBJ2-2	TRBV6-1	-	CASRQTGFPGELFF	TGTGCCAGCAGGCAAACAGGGTTCCCCGGGGAGCTGTTTTTT
TRBD2	TRBJ2-7	TRBV19	-	CASSIGREGYEQYF	TGTGCCAGTAGTATAGGGAGGGAGGGCTACGAGCAGTACTTC
TRBD1	TRBJ2-7	TRBV7-2	-	CASSTTGTGSYEQYF	TGTGCCAGCAGCACAACCGGGACAGGGTCCTACGAGCAGTACTTC
-	TRBJ2-2	TRBV24-1	-	CATSDFGAGTGELFF	TGTGCCACCAGTGATTTTGGGGCCGGCACCGGGGAGCTGTTTTTT
-	TRBJ2-7	TRBV4-3	-	CASSQDLGGNEQYF	TGCGCCAGCAGCCAAGATCTTGGAGGGAACGAGCAGTACTTC
TRBD1	TRBJ1-2	TRBV19	-	CASSPDRGYGYTF	TGTGCCAGTAGTCCTGACAGGGGGTATGGCTACACCTTC
-	TRBJ2-5	TRBV20-1	medium-sized	CSATKGGGRETQYF	TGCAGTGCTACGAAAGGAGGAGGGCGAGAGACCCAGTACTTC
-	TRBJ1-6	TRBV2	few	CASSSGGGSPLHF	TGTGCCAGCAGTAGTGGGGGGGGTTCACCCCTCCACTTT
-	TRBJ2-6	TRBV28	-	CASSELVSGANVLTF	TGTGCCAGCAGTGAACTAGTTTCTGGGGCCAACGTCCTGACTTTC
TRBD2	TRBJ2-3	TRBV29-1	few	CSVPPGTSGLGDTQYF	TGCAGCGTTCCACCCGGGACTAGCGGGTTGGGGGATACGCAGTATTTT
-	TRBJ1-6	TRBV6-1	-	CASSDRRLNSPLHF	TGTGCCAGCTCAGATCGCAGGCTTAATTCACCCCTCCACTTT
-	TRBJ1-2	TRBV18	few	CASSPPVNRGYGYTF	TGTGCCAGCTCACCGCCCGTTAATAGGGGGTATGGCTACACCTTC
TRBD1	TRBJ2-7	TRBV29-1	few	CSVRGTGGIDEQYF	TGCAGCGTCCGGGGGACAGGGGGCATCGACGAGCAGTACTTC
-	TRBJ1-1	TRBV12-3/TRBV12-4	-	CASTPRSRTEAFF	TGTGCCAGCACCCCTCGAAGCCGGACTGAAGCTTTCTTT
-	TRBJ1-6	TRBV23-1	-	CASSQYTLAVSYNSPLHF	TGCGCCAGCAGTCAATATACCCTAGCCGTCTCCTATAATTCACCCCTCCACTTT
TRBD1	TRBJ1-2	TRBV20-1	few	CSALTGGDGYTF	TGCAGTGCCCTGACAGGGGGAGATGGCTACACCTTC
TRBD1	TRBJ1-2	TRBV6-1	-	CASSPNRDRNYGYTF	TGTGCCAGCAGTCCCAACCGGGACAGGAACTATGGCTACACCTTC
-	TRBJ2-5	TRBV7-2	few	CASSQGPAVGETQYF	TGTGCCAGCAGCCAAGGGCCGGCCGTGGGGGAGACCCAGTACTTC
TRBD2	TRBJ2-3	TRBV27	few	CASSFWRLRTSGRVTDTQYF	TGTGCCAGCAGTTTTTGGCGGCTACGGACTAGCGGGAGGGTCACAGATACGCAGTATTTT
-	TRBJ2-3	TRBV12-3/TRBV12-4	-	CASSLAGSGATDTQYF	TGTGCCAGCAGTTTAGCGGGGTCGGGGGCCACAGATACGCAGTATTTT
-	TRBJ2-5	TRBV7-2	few	CASSLGAVETQYF	TGTGCCAGCAGCCTCGGGGCGGTGGAGACCCAGTACTTC
-	TRBJ1-2	TRBV6-5	few	CASSYSGTFNYGYTF	TGTGCCAGCAGTTACTCTGGCACTTTTAACTATGGCTACACCTTC
-	TRBJ2-7	TRBV28	-	CASRPLLRGPTYEQYF	TGTGCCAGCAGACCCCTGTTAAGGGGCCCAACCTACGAGCAGTACTTC
-	TRBJ2-7	TRBV7-9	few	CASSLGGGDGSSGEQYF	TGTGCCAGCAGCTTAGGAGGGGGGGACGGCAGCTCGGGCGAGCAGTACTTC
-	TRBJ2-1	TRBV7-9	few	CASSLRTDSNNEQFF	TGTGCCAGCAGCCTAAGGACGGACAGCAACAATGAGCAGTTCTTC
TRBD2	TRBJ2-1	TRBV6-5	-	CASSYSSGRSNNEQFF	TGTGCCAGCAGTTACTCTAGCGGGAGATCGAACAATGAGCAGTTCTTC
TRBD1	TRBJ2-7	TRBV14	few	CASRGDRVGEQYF	TGTGCCAGCAGAGGGGACAGGGTTGGCGAGCAGTACTTC
-	TRBJ2-1	TRBV7-2	-	CASSLYRANEQFF	TGTGCCAGCAGCTTATACCGGGCCAATGAGCAGTTCTTC